The subject of this entry is one T cell receptor beta chain. The data derive from a study of T cell changes during pregnancy in multiple sclerosis. The V gene end was trimmed by 7 bases and the J gene end by 8 bases; junction bases not matched to a gene: 9. The CDR3 consists of 13 residues. Per the germline V gene, CDR1 is SGHRS and CDR2 is YFSETQ. The repertoire was sequenced with immunoSEQ multiplex PCR; TCRdb's copy has only in-frame clones and lacks some. Counted here are about 36,000 clones, about 92% occurring once; the ten biggest clones make up 0.7% to 0.8%. The TCR comes from a female donor in good health, enrolled as a control in a pregnancy study. The material sequenced was CD4+ T cells from peripheral blood mononuclear cells, taken after pregnancy. The chain carries TRBV5-1 and TRBJ2-1; 7 nucleotides agree with TRBD1. The CDR3 nucleotides are TGCGCCAGCGGGGGACAGATGGGCCATGAGCAGTTCTTC. This gives the protein CASGGQMGHEQFF.